One sample yielded the 21 T cell receptor beta chains listed below, sequenced in a study of T-cell reconstitution after alpha-beta-depleted transplantation in children. Unique molecular identifiers were used to barcode this TCRbeta library. TCRdb passed the PCR reads through MiXCR, listing each CDR3 protein once. The table includes about 250,000 distinct CDR3 sequences, approximately 24% detected once. The specimen comprised PBMCs, mostly from graft donor cells, sampled 360 days after TCRalphabeta/CD19-depleted stem cell transplant. The receptors here all came from a female patient aged 2-15 years who had a stem cell transplant for congenital amegakaryocytic thrombocytopenia, so the T cells may come from the graft donor.

The genes are TRBV5-4 and TRBJ2-1, with TRBD2 matching 9 bases. This CDR3 spans 15 amino acids. Germline values: CDR1 SGHNT, CDR2 YYREEE (reference sequence). V was clipped by 1 base and J by 4 bases; unmatched bases: 3. The CDR3 DNA reads TGTGCCAGCAGCTTGCCTAGCGGGACGTACAATGAGCAGTTCTTC. Translation gives CASSLPSGTYNEQFF.

A few counts support this clonotype. This sequence joins TRBV6-5 and TRBJ1-4; D gene uncertain. V lost 4 bases and J 8 bases, leaving 17 bases between the germline ends. The germline gives CDR1 MNHEY, CDR2 SVGAGI. CDR3 length equals 15 residues. CDR3 protein: CASSFDPPSGEKLFF. The CDR3 nucleotides are TGTGCCAGCAGTTTTGATCCCCCCTCAGGCGAAAAACTGTTTTTT.

In its sample, this clonotype was seen a few times. This chain connects TRBV2 to TRBJ1-5; D perhaps matches TRBD1 (5 bases). The ends were cut back, 6 bases at V and 6 bases at J, with 12 bases in the middle. Germline V gene lookup returns CDR1 SNHLY and CDR2 FYNNEI. The CDR3 extends over 13 amino acids. CDR3 region: CASSGGESQPQHF. The CDR3 DNA reads as TGTGCCAGCAGCGGGGGGGAAAGTCAGCCCCAGCATTTT. Drawing the rest from reference TRBV2 and TRBJ1-5, the complete variable domain is EPEVTQTPSHQVTQMGQEVILRCVPISNHLYFYWYRQILGQKVEFLVSFYNNEISEKSEIFDDQFSVERPDGSNFTLKIRSTKLEDSAMYFCASSGGESQPQHFGDGTRLSIL.

In its sample, this clonotype was seen a few times. The chain has TRBV12-3 or TRBV12-4 and TRBJ2-1; TRBD1 is a possible D gene (6 bases). The germline V and J ends were trimmed by 7 bases and 7 bases, with 20 bases remaining between them. This CDR3 contains 15 residues. The CDR3 DNA reads TGTGCCAGCAACGTACAGGGAACCCCCAGGAATGAGCAGTTCTTC. Translating it yields CASNVQGTPRNEQFF.

This clonotype was counted at least ten times. The gene calls are TRBV29-1 and TRBJ2-7, with TRBD1 matching over 7 bases. V lost 4 bases, J lost 9 bases, and 9 bases stayed unmatched. This CDR3 is built from 12 residues. Germline V gives CDR1 SQVTM, CDR2 ANQGSEA. Here the CDR3 reads CSVVGQRTLQYF. The DNA for the CDR3 is TGCAGCGTTGTGGGACAGCGGACTTTGCAGTACTTC.

This rearrangement joins TRBV11-1 to TRBJ2-7, with D tentatively TRBD1 or TRBD2 (6 bases each). V was trimmed by 3 bases and J by 0 bases, leaving 12 bases between them. CDR1 SGHAT and CDR2 FQDESV come from the germline V gene (reference sequence). This CDR3 contains 15 residues. CDR3 DNA sequence: TGTGCCAGCAGCTTCGGGGGCTATAGCTCCTACGAGCAGTACTTC. Translated, it gives CASSFGGYSSYEQYF.

The chain joins TRBV12-3 or TRBV12-4 to TRBJ1-2, with a weak D call TRBD1 (6 bases). V was pared by 4 bases and J by 7 bases, with 19 bases between. The CDR3 loop spans 15 amino acids. The CDR3 DNA is TGTGCCAGCAGTTCCATCTTGGGGGCGATTGGTGGCTACACCTTC. Translating it yields CASSSILGAIGGYTF.

The sample holds a few counts of this clonotype. This rearrangement joins TRBV4-1 to TRBJ1-4; no firm D call. This CDR3 has 14 amino acids. The germline gives CDR1 MGHRA, CDR2 YSYEKL. Trimming left V 1 base short and J 6 bases short, with 9 bases between. CDR3 in DNA: TGCGCCAGCAGCCAAGTTGGGAATGATGAAAAACTGTTTTTT. It translates to CASSQVGNDEKLFF.

The table lists this clonotype with many counts. This chain joins TRBV10-3 and TRBJ2-2, with D hard to call. Germline CDR1 ENHRY, CDR2 SYGVKD. Deletions cut 3 bases from V and 1 base from J, with 12 bases between. CDR3 length equals 16 residues. The CDR3, as DNA: TGTGCCATCAGTGAAGGTGCGGCTCTGAACACCGGGGAGCTGTTTTTT. Amino acids: CAISEGAALNTGELFF.

This clonotype was recorded a few times. The V gene is TRBV29-1, the J gene TRBJ2-7; weak D call: TRBD2 (6 bases). The CDR3 runs 16 residues. Germline values: CDR1 SQVTM, CDR2 ANQGSEA. Deletions cut 0 bases from V and 2 bases from J, with 17 bases between. CDR3 coding DNA: TGCAGCGTTGAAGACCCCCGAGGAGGGGCGACCTACGAGCAGTACTTC. The encoded protein is CSVEDPRGGATYEQYF.

Only a few counts were recorded for this clonotype. The chain recombines TRBV20-1 with TRBJ1-2, with D unresolved. The CDR3 totals 10 residues. V shed 5 bases and J shed 3 bases, with 4 bases lying between them. Germline V gene lookup returns CDR1 DFQATT and CDR2 SNEGSKA (reference sequence). The CDR3 spells CSAWDYGYTF. CDR3 sequence (DNA): TGCAGTGCTTGGGACTATGGCTACACCTTC.

This clonotype was observed a few times. The chain uses TRBV29-1 and TRBJ1-3; a weak D match, TRBD1 (6 bases). Per the germline V gene, CDR1 is SQVTM and CDR2 is ANQGSEA. This CDR3 contains 15 residues. V was pared by 3 bases and J by 1 base, with 13 bases between. CDR3 in amino acids: CSVDEQGGSGNTIYF. DNA for the CDR3: TGCAGCGTTGATGAACAGGGTGGATCTGGAAACACCATATATTTT.

This rearrangement joins TRBV5-1 to TRBJ2-3; D possibly corresponds to TRBD2 (6 bases). CDR3 length: 13 residues. V was trimmed by 7 bases and J by 0 bases, leaving 9 bases between them. Germline V gives CDR1 SGHRS, CDR2 YFSETQ. The CDR3 spells CASWEVSTDTQYF. In DNA form, the CDR3 reads TGCGCCAGCTGGGAGGTCAGCACAGATACGCAGTATTTT.

V usage is TRBV24-1 and J usage is TRBJ2-7; the match to TRBD2 covers 11 bases. V shed 4 bases and J 4 bases; nucleotides not matched to a gene: 11. This CDR3 spans 17 amino acids. The germline V gene has CDR1 KGHDR and CDR2 SFDVKD. The CDR3 nucleotides read TGTGCCACCAGTGACCCGAAAAGACTAGCGGGGCGGTACGAGCAGTACTTC. Its translation is CATSDPKRLAGRYEQYF.

Here the CDR3 DNA reads TGTGCCAGCAGTTGGGAGCTCCTTGGAAACACCATATATTTT. This encodes CASSWELLGNTIYF. The chain carries TRBV12-3 or TRBV12-4 and TRBJ1-3; D ambiguous. The CDR3 sequence is 14 residues long. Deletions cut 4 bases from V and 3 bases from J, with 10 bases between.

This clonotype was counted a few times. V gene TRBV4-2 combines with J gene TRBJ2-7; D not certain. Germline V gene sequence: CDR1 LGHNA, CDR2 YNFKEQ. Deletions cut 1 base from V and 2 bases from J, with 12 bases between. CDR3 length: 15 residues. CDR3: CASSQGAGRPYEQYF. The CDR3 DNA reads TGTGCCAGCAGCCAAGGGGCCGGCAGGCCCTACGAGCAGTACTTC.

This clonotype has more than one count but fewer than ten. The chain is built from TRBV20-1 and TRBJ2-7, with 8 bases identical to TRBD2. Per the germline V gene, CDR1 is DFQATT and CDR2 is SNEGSKA (reference sequence). Germline trimming cut 5 bases from V and 3 bases from J; bases unmatched to any gene: 12. This CDR3 has 15 residues. The CDR3 is CSAHDVSGSYYEQYF. CDR3 coding DNA: TGCAGTGCTCACGACGTGAGCGGGAGTTACTACGAGCAGTACTTC.

This chain connects TRBV12-3 or TRBV12-4 to TRBJ1-1; weak D call: TRBD1 (6 bases). V was clipped by 6 bases and J by 0 bases, with 8 bases between them. The CDR3 length is 13 residues. The CDR3 DNA is TGTGCCAGCAGCGGACAGTTGAACACTGAAGCTTTCTTT. Translating it yields CASSGQLNTEAFF.

The J gene is TRBJ1-5, the V gene TRBV6-1, with D unresolved. CDR3 size: 15 residues. From germline, CDR1 is MNHNS and CDR2 SASEGT. With 0 bases removed from V and 5 bases from J, the gap between germline ends came to 11 bases. CDR3 in amino acids: CASSEAGSGYQPQHF. Here the CDR3 DNA reads TGTGCCAGCAGTGAAGCCGGCAGCGGCTATCAGCCCCAGCATTTT.

This clonotype was detected only a few times. The J gene is TRBJ2-7, the V gene TRBV27; 14 bases agree with TRBD2. Trimming at V came to 5 bases and at J to 11 bases, leaving 11 bases not matched to a gene. The CDR3 extends over 15 amino acids. The germline V gene encodes CDR1 MNHEY and CDR2 SMNVEV (reference sequence). CDR3 bases: TGTGCCAGCAGTGTAACGGGACTAGCGGGAGACACTGAGTACTTC. Translation gives CASSVTGLAGDTEYF.

The chain links TRBV12-3 or TRBV12-4 to TRBJ1-5, with 9 bases matching TRBD1. There are 15 residues in the CDR3. V was pared by 5 bases and J by 2 bases, with 4 bases of the junction left unmatched. CDR3 protein: CASSERQGGNQPQHF. The CDR3 bases are TGTGCCAGCAGTGAAAGACAGGGGGGCAATCAGCCCCAGCATTTT.